Listed below are T cell receptor beta chains from one sample, sequenced in a study of early T cells in non-severe SARS-CoV-2 infection. Each CDR3 protein is one row after TCRdb ran MiXCR on the 5' RACE reads. The sample shows 48,000 or so distinct CDR3 sequences, over 5% of them seen only once. The sequencing here drew on whole blood, taken at baseline. The receptors derive from an adult who was a healthcare worker with PCR-confirmed SARS-CoV-2 infection or an uninfected control (not recorded which). The CDR3 runs from the conserved cysteine through the conserved F or W. The D gene is left open where the match is weak. Clone size is given for some rows only: seen once, a few or many times, or a class if the clone is expanded.

clone size	D gene	J gene	V gene	CDR3 DNA	CDR3 protein
.	.	TRBJ2-5	TRBV6-5	TGTGCCAGCAGTTATTCCGGGTCACTTCAAGAGACCCAGTACTTC	CASSYSGSLQETQYF
.	TRBD1	TRBJ1-2	TRBV5-1	TGCGCCAGCAGACCCGGACAGGGCGTGGGGTATGGCTACACCTTC	CASRPGQGVGYGYTF
few	.	TRBJ1-1	TRBV18	TGTGCCAGCTCACCACCAGTGGTCGTCAGCGAGGGGACTGAAGCTTTCTTT	CASSPPVVVSEGTEAFF
.	TRBD1	TRBJ2-2	TRBV3-1	TGTGCCAGCAGCCAAGTAAAGTTTGTCCAGGGGGCGCGGGGCACCGGGGAGCTGTTTTTT	CASSQVKFVQGARGTGELFF
.	.	TRBJ2-3	TRBV14	TGTGCCAGCAGCCGCTCTAAGAGCACAGATACGCAGTATTTT	CASSRSKSTDTQYF
few	TRBD2	TRBJ2-3	TRBV15	TGTGCCACCAGCTTGGGACTAGCGGGGGTCACAGATACGCAGTATTTT	CATSLGLAGVTDTQYF
few	.	TRBJ2-2	TRBV20-1	TGCAGTGCTAGCCCAGCCCCACCCGGGGAGCTGTTTTTT	CSASPAPPGELFF
many	TRBD2	TRBJ2-3	TRBV5-4	TGTGCCAGCACAACGGGACTAGCGGTTGATACGCAGTATTTT	CASTTGLAVDTQYF
few	.	TRBJ1-3	TRBV3-1	TGTGCCAGCAGCCAAGAGGACCGGCCTGGAAACACCATATATTTT	CASSQEDRPGNTIYF
many	TRBD2	TRBJ2-3	TRBV7-3	TGTGCCAGCAGCTTAAGCGGCGGGAGAGGCACAGATACGCAGTATTTT	CASSLSGGRGTDTQYF
many	.	TRBJ2-3	TRBV12-3/TRBV12-4	TGTGCCAGCAGTTTTGGTACGCAGTATTTT	CASSFGTQYF
many	TRBD1	TRBJ2-7	TRBV12-3/TRBV12-4	TGTGCCAGCAGTTTAGGGGACAGGGCCCCCAGAGGGTCCCCTTTGGGCGAGCAGTACTTC	CASSLGDRAPRGSPLGEQYF
few	.	TRBJ2-1	TRBV10-3	TGTGCCATCAGTGAATCTGTCAATGAGCAGTTCTTC	CAISESVNEQFF
few	.	TRBJ1-2	TRBV27	TGTGCCAGCAGTTGGGGGGCCGGCTATGGCTACACCTTC	CASSWGAGYGYTF
many	TRBD1	TRBJ1-1	TRBV13	TGTGCCAGCAGGAAGACAGGGACCACTGAAGCTTTCTTT	CASRKTGTTEAFF
few	.	TRBJ2-1	TRBV5-1	TGCGCCAGCAGCTCACAATCTAAAAATGAGCAGTTCTTC	CASSSQSKNEQFF
few	.	TRBJ2-6	TRBV18	TGTGCCAGCTCACCTCCTTTACCTGGGGCCAACGTCCTGACTTTC	CASSPPLPGANVLTF
.	TRBD1	TRBJ2-2	TRBV20-1	TGCAGTGCCACCCGGGACAGGGTCACCGGGGAGCTGTTTTTT	CSATRDRVTGELFF
.	TRBD2	TRBJ2-5	TRBV3-1	TGTGCCAGCAGCCATTATGGACTAGAAGAGACCCAGTACTTC	CASSHYGLEETQYF
few	.	TRBJ2-1	TRBV20-1	TGCAGTGCCCGTCACGGGCGCAATGAGCAGTTCTTC	CSARHGRNEQFF
many	TRBD2	TRBJ2-3	TRBV11-2	TGTGCCAGCAGCCCGGGACTAGCGGGACCCACAGATACGCAGTATTTT	CASSPGLAGPTDTQYF
.	TRBD1	TRBJ1-6	TRBV27	TGTGCCAGCAGTGAGGGACAGGAAAATTCACCCCTCCACTTT	CASSEGQENSPLHF
few	.	TRBJ2-7	TRBV5-5	TGTGCCAGCAGCGCGGGACGACGGTTCTCCTACGAGCAGTACTTC	CASSAGRRFSYEQYF
.	TRBD1	TRBJ2-7	TRBV27	TGTGCCAGCAGCCTGAGGTCCGTTTCGGGACAGGGGCTCGAGCAGTACTTC	CASSLRSVSGQGLEQYF
few	.	TRBJ2-3	TRBV6-4	TGTGCCAGCAGTCCCGACTGGGGCACAGATACGCAGTATTTT	CASSPDWGTDTQYF
.	TRBD1	TRBJ2-7	TRBV19	TGTGCCAGTAAAAACCGGGACAGGGAGGGCTACGAGCAGTACTTC	CASKNRDREGYEQYF
few	.	TRBJ1-2	TRBV5-1	TGCGCCAGCAGCTTGGGGGCAGACCTCCGACCACCCACTGGCTACACCTTC	CASSLGADLRPPTGYTF
few	.	TRBJ2-3	TRBV3-1	TGTGCCAGCAGCCAAGATAGGGGGAGAACAGATACGCAGTATTTT	CASSQDRGRTDTQYF
few	.	TRBJ1-4	TRBV28	TGTGCCAGCAGTTTAGAGAGGGGGGGCAAGAGTGAAAAACTGTTTTTT	CASSLERGGKSEKLFF
many	.	TRBJ2-1	TRBV4-3	TGCGCCAGCAGCCAAGCCGGGACTGCTTACAATGAGCAGTTCTTC	CASSQAGTAYNEQFF
many	.	TRBJ2-3	TRBV28	TGTGCCAGCAGTTCCCCAGATACGCAGTATTTT	CASSSPDTQYF
many	TRBD1	TRBJ2-7	TRBV6-6	TGTGCCAGCAGTCCCCTGGGTAGACCGACAGGGTTCTACGAGCAGTACTTC	CASSPLGRPTGFYEQYF
many	TRBD1	TRBJ1-1	TRBV5-1	TGCGCCAGCAGCTTGGAAAGGGGGCAGGGGGCGGACACTGAAGCTTTCTTT	CASSLERGQGADTEAFF
many	.	TRBJ2-7	TRBV6-5	TGTGCCAGCAGCCCCGGGCGGGGCCACTTCTCGATGGAGCAGTACTTC	CASSPGRGHFSMEQYF
.	.	TRBJ2-7	TRBV7-2	TGTGCCAGCAGCCCTGGATTGCCCTACGAGCAGTACTTC	CASSPGLPYEQYF
many	TRBD2	TRBJ2-5	TRBV20-1	TGCAGTGCTAGAATGGGCGGGAGTCGCGAGACCCAGTACTTC	CSARMGGSRETQYF
few	.	TRBJ1-1	TRBV25-1	TGTGCCAGCAGTATGAAAGAGGTTACTGAAGCTTTCTTT	CASSMKEVTEAFF